This entry concerns a single T cell receptor beta chain. Its specificity is unknown. This entry belongs to a study of cytomegalovirus exposure and HLA in healthy donors. Germline CDR1 and CDR2: SGHDT and YYEEEE. V was pared by 4 bases and J by 4 bases, with 9 bases between. This CDR3 has 12 residues. The PCR ran on 60 Vbeta and 13 Jbeta primers. The table came from immunoSEQ multiplex PCR; TCRdb's copy has only in-frame clones and leaves some out. There are under 150,000 clones in the sample; under 90% occur only once, and approximately 4% lies in the top ten. Points from the study as a whole: According to an earlier analysis, most TCR beta V segments yielded productive rearrangements about 90% or about 30% of the time. Specificity for CMV antigens was confirmed in vitro for a few of the CMV-associated chains. A list of 150 or so TCR beta chains associated with cytomegalovirus was given. In a later analysis, the majority of CMV-associated beta chains seemingly showed HLA restriction.

The receptor's source is a woman aged 40 to 49 in good health and CMV-seronegative. Sequences were obtained from PBMCs. The rearrangement uses TRBV5-6 and TRBJ2-7, with D possibly TRBD1 on 6 matching bases. The CDR3 DNA follows: TGTGCCAGCAGCCGACAGGATTACGAGCAGTACTTC. It yields the protein CASSRQDYEQYF.